One T cell receptor beta chain is described in this entry. Its antigen is unidentified. The entry originates in a study of T cell responses to AZD1222 COVID-19 vaccine. Whole-study results and caveats: CD4 TCRs associated with vaccination spanned spike, dominating at 160-218 and 743-854.

The data were produced by immunoSEQ multiplex PCR, yet TCRdb's version contains in-frame clones alone and is incomplete. The sample has about 140,000 clones, 80% to 95% seen once. Germline lookup yields CDR1 SGHTA and CDR2 FQGTGA. The CDR3 covers 15 residues. After removal of 4 bases from V and 6 bases from J, the junction contained 7 bases not matched to a gene. The chain links TRBV7-3 to TRBJ2-1; the match to TRBD2 covers 9 bases. This specimen was peripheral blood, taken on day 0 of AZD1222 vaccination. This receptor was identified in an adult in good health. The CDR3, as DNA: TGTGCCAGCAGCTCCCGGACTAGCGTTGTCAATGAGCAGTTCTTC. Its protein is CASSSRTSVVNEQFF.